Shown below are 18 T cell receptor beta chains from a single sample sequenced in a study of T cell changes during pregnancy in multiple sclerosis. Libraries were prepared by immunoSEQ multiplex PCR; TCRdb keeps only in-frame clonotypes and omits some of them. The sample lists about 40,000 clones, around nine tenths occurring once. The sample here was peripheral blood, taken in the first trimester of pregnancy. Every receptor here comes from a female donor in good health, enrolled as a control in a pregnancy study.

This chain links TRBV7-3 with TRBJ2-1; 11 bases map to TRBD2. The CDR3 covers 17 residues. Germline V gives CDR1 SGHTA, CDR2 FQGTGA. The V gene end was trimmed by 5 bases and the J gene end by 3 bases; junction bases not matched to a gene: 9. CDR3 bases: TGTGCCAGCAGCATGCCGGGTAGCGGGAGGGTCTACAATGAGCAGTTCTTC. It is translated as CASSMPGSGRVYNEQFF. The full variable domain, in which reference TRBV7-3 and TRBJ2-1 provide the parts outside the CDR3, is GAGVSQTPSNKVTEKGKYVELRCDPISGHTALYWYRQSLGQGPEFLIYFQGTGAADDSGLPNDRFFAVRPEGSVSTLKIQRTERGDSAVYLCASSMPGSGRVYNEQFFGPGTRLTVL.

This chain uses TRBV7-2 with TRBJ2-5, with 7 bases aligning to TRBD1. This CDR3 spans 16 amino acids. In germline, CDR1 is SGHTA, CDR2 FQGNSA. The V gene end was trimmed by 5 bases and the J gene end by 5 bases; junction bases not matched to a gene: 14. CDR3 sequence (DNA): TGTGCCAGCAGCAGAAGACAGGGACCTTCGGGGGAGACCCAGTACTTC. The encoded protein is CASSRRQGPSGETQYF. Drawing the rest from reference TRBV7-2 and TRBJ2-5, the complete variable domain is GAGVSQSPSNKVTEKGKDVELRCDPISGHTALYWYRQSLGQGLEFLIYFQGNSAPDKSGLPSDRFSAERTGGSVSTLTIQRTQQEDSAVYLCASSRRQGPSGETQYFGPGTRLLVL.

The chain has TRBV7-8 and TRBJ2-5; D may be TRBD2 (6 bases). The CDR3 sequence is 15 residues long. CDR1 is SGHVS and CDR2 is FQNEAQ in the germline V gene. The germline V and J ends were trimmed by 3 bases and 7 bases, with 18 bases remaining between them. Here the CDR3 DNA reads TGTGCCAGCAGCTTGGGAGGAGGAGGGTACGGGACCCAGTACTTC. It codes for CASSLGGGGYGTQYF. The full variable domain, with the rest looked up from reference TRBV7-8 and TRBJ2-5, is GAGVSQSPRYKVAKRGQDVALRCDPISGHVSLFWYQQALGQGPEFLTYFQNEAQLDKSGLPSDRFFAERPEGSVSTLKIQRTQQEDSAVYLCASSLGGGGYGTQYFGPGTRLLVL.

The chain recombines TRBV6-6 with TRBJ1-1; perhaps TRBD1 as D (5 bases). The CDR3 runs 15 residues. Germline assignment: CDR1 MNHNY and CDR2 SVGAGI (reference sequence). V dropped 4 bases and J dropped 7 bases, with 19 bases sitting between them. The DNA for the CDR3 is TGTGCCAGCAGTTCTCGATTAGGAGGGGATGTTGAAGCTTTCTTT. It is translated as CASSSRLGGDVEAFF.

The CDR3: CASSTGGSTGELFF. DNA for the CDR3: TGTGCCAGCAGTACAGGGGGCAGCACCGGGGAGCTGTTTTTT. This chain uses TRBV6-4 with TRBJ2-2, with TRBD1 identical over 9 bases. V shed 5 bases and J 4 bases; nucleotides not matched to a gene: 2. This CDR3 spans 14 amino acids. Germline lookup yields CDR1 MRHNA and CDR2 SNTAGT.

To note about this clone: This same CDR3 is encoded by further DNA sequences in the sample. This rearrangement joins TRBV6-4 to TRBJ1-6; D remains unclear. This CDR3 comprises 13 residues. Looked up from germline, CDR1 is MRHNA and CDR2 is SNTAGT. The V end lost 0 bases, the J end lost 7 bases, and 4 bases lay between the germline ends. Here the CDR3 DNA reads TGTGCCAGCAGTGACTCAACAAATTCACCCCTCCACTTT. Protein product: CASSDSTNSPLHF.

This clone appeared once. V is TRBV28 and J is TRBJ1-1; D possibly corresponds to TRBD1 (5 bases). The germline V gene encodes CDR1 MDHEN and CDR2 SYDVKM. CDR3 length equals 17 residues. Trimming left V 5 bases short and J 2 bases short, with 21 bases between. For the CDR3, the DNA is TGTGCCAGCAGTGAGGTCGGAAGTCAAACAGGTAACACTGAAGCTTTCTTT. Its protein is CASSEVGSQTGNTEAFF.

The J gene is TRBJ1-1, the V gene TRBV18, with D possibly being TRBD1 (5 bases). V was pared by 3 bases and J by 4 bases, with 12 bases between. Germline V gene lookup returns CDR1 KGHSH and CDR2 LQKENI. CDR3 length equals 14 residues. The CDR3 loop reads CASSPPGGGTEAFF. CDR3 bases: TGTGCCAGCTCACCTCCTGGCGGGGGCACTGAAGCTTTCTTT. Drawing the rest from reference TRBV18 and TRBJ1-1, the complete variable domain is NAGVMQNPRHLVRRRGQEARLRCSPMKGHSHVYWYRQLPEEGLKFMVYLQKENIIDESGMPKERFSAEFPKEGPSILRIQQVVRGDSAAYFCASSPPGGGTEAFFGQGTRLTVV.

This rearrangement joins TRBV19 to TRBJ2-1, with 8 positions matching TRBD2. CDR3 length: 14 residues. CDR1 and CDR2 (germline): LNHDA, SQIVND (reference sequence). V lost 7 bases and J lost 6; bases outside the gene matches: 8. The CDR3 is CASKKASGLNEQFF. In DNA form, the CDR3 reads TGTGCCAGTAAGAAGGCTAGCGGGCTCAATGAGCAGTTCTTC.

The J gene is TRBJ2-5, the V gene TRBV7-2, with 13 bases identical to TRBD2. The V gene end was trimmed by 5 bases and the J gene end by 2 bases; junction bases not matched to a gene: 5. Per the germline V gene, CDR1 is SGHTA and CDR2 is FQGNSA. CDR3 length equals 16 residues. For the CDR3, the DNA is TGTGCCAGCAGCATCCGGACTAGCGGGGGTCAAGAGACCCAGTACTTC. Protein product: CASSIRTSGGQETQYF.

CDR3 sequence reads: CAWRQKHNEQFF. CDR3 nucleotide sequence: TGTGCCTGGAGACAGAAGCACAATGAGCAGTTCTTC. V is TRBV30 and J is TRBJ2-1, with D hard to call. The length of the CDR3 is 12 residues. The germline V gene has CDR1 GTSNPN and CDR2 SVGIG (reference sequence). The V end lost 3 bases, the J end lost 5 bases, and 8 bases lay between the germline ends.

The V gene is TRBV6-6, the J gene TRBJ2-3; TRBD2 agrees at 8 bases. V lost 2 bases to trimming and J lost 4 bases; unmatched junction nucleotides: 8. Germline-derived CDR1 and CDR2 are MNHNY and SVGAGI (reference sequence). The CDR3 is made up of 16 amino acids. The CDR3 here is CASSYPLAGRADTQYF. CDR3 DNA sequence: TGTGCCAGCAGTTACCCCCTAGCCGGGAGGGCAGATACGCAGTATTTT.

This chain connects TRBV5-1 to TRBJ2-2, with TRBD2 matching 9 bases. The germline V gene has CDR1 SGHRS and CDR2 YFSETQ. CDR3 length: 17 residues. V shed 0 bases, J shed 0 bases, and the junction held 3 bases outside the gene matches. CDR3 residues: CASSLGASGTNTGELFF. CDR3 DNA: TGCGCCAGCAGCTTGGGGGCTAGCGGGACGAACACCGGGGAGCTGTTTTTT.

This rearrangement joins TRBV28 to TRBJ2-7; the match to TRBD2 covers 10 bases. This CDR3 has 16 amino acids. Trimming removed 7 bases from V and 1 base from J; junction bases left unmatched: 10. The germline CDR1 and CDR2 sequences are MDHEN and SYDVKM. The CDR3 DNA reads as TGTGCCAGCACCTGGAGAGCGGGAGGGAAGTCCTACGAGCAGTACTTC. Amino acids: CASTWRAGGKSYEQYF.

The chain couples TRBV5-1 to TRBJ2-7; D gene uncertain. V gave up 1 base and J gave up 2 bases, with 19 bases separating them. The CDR3 length is 17 residues. CDR1 and CDR2 (germline): SGHRS, YFSETQ. CDR3 protein: CASSLSPAAAATYEQYF. The CDR3 nucleotides are TGCGCCAGCAGCTTGAGCCCGGCGGCAGCTGCCACCTACGAGCAGTACTTC.

This chain joins TRBV5-6 and TRBJ2-3, with 7 bases aligning to TRBD2. The germline CDR1 and CDR2 sequences are SGHDT and YYEEEE. The CDR3 sequence is 16 residues long. Trimming took 0 bases from V and 4 from J; bases not matched to a gene: 8. CDR3 coding DNA: TGTGCCAGCAGCTTGGTTATGGCGGGGGAGGCAGATACGCAGTATTTT. Its protein product is CASSLVMAGEADTQYF.

This clone has just a few counts. This sequence joins TRBV25-1 and TRBJ1-1; D ambiguous. Per germline, CDR1 MGHDK and CDR2 SYGVNS. Trimming cost V 0 bases and J 13 bases, with 12 bases left between them. This CDR3 is 12 amino acids long. CDR3 region: CASSEYPSAGFF. CDR3 coding DNA: TGTGCCAGCAGTGAATATCCCAGCGCCGGTTTCTTT.

The gene calls are TRBV28 and TRBJ1-5; TRBD1 matches 7 bases. CDR1 and CDR2 from the germline V gene are MDHEN and SYDVKM. V lost 6 bases to trimming and J lost 4 bases; unmatched junction nucleotides: 6. This CDR3 has 14 amino acids. The CDR3 coding sequence is TGTGCCAGCAGAGGGACAGTTGGGAATCAGCCCCAGCATTTT. Its protein is CASRGTVGNQPQHF. Variable domain in full (rest from reference TRBV28 and TRBJ1-5): DVKVTQSSRYLVKRTGEKVFLECVQDMDHENMFWYRQDPGLGLRLIYFSYDVKMKEKGDIPEGYSVSREKKERFSLILESASTNQTSMYLCASRGTVGNQPQHFGDGTRLSIL.